This passage covers 6 T cell receptor beta chains from one sample sequenced in a study of CD8 T cells in ankylosing spondylitis. MiXCR was run by TCRdb on the 5' RACE reads, yielding one entry per CDR3 protein. Of around 25,000 distinct CDR3 sequences listed, roughly 13% are singletons. The specimen sequenced was blood. The receptors derive from a male donor with ankylosing spondylitis or in good health (not recorded which).

This clonotype was picked up a small number of times. This chain uses TRBV7-2 with TRBJ1-4, with 9 bases identical to TRBD1. The germline gives CDR1 SGHTA, CDR2 FQGNSA. The CDR3 contains 15 residues. The V segment lost 4 bases and the J segment 8 bases; nucleotides outside the gene matches: 8. This CDR3 is CASSSVGTGSEKLFF. The CDR3 DNA is TGTGCCAGCAGCTCCGTTGGGACAGGGTCGGAAAAACTGTTTTTT.

This clonotype was found a few times. V is TRBV5-5 and J is TRBJ1-4, with a possible D match to TRBD1 (6 bases). The V end was cut by 4 bases, the J end by 7 bases, with 14 bases between. The germline V gene has CDR1 SGHKS and CDR2 YYEKEE (reference sequence). The CDR3 is 14 amino acids. The CDR3 spells CASSPGRGAEKLFF. The CDR3 region has the DNA TGTGCCAGCAGCCCGGGGAGGGGGGCTGAAAAACTGTTTTTT.

This clonotype has more than one count but fewer than ten. The rearrangement joins TRBV9 to TRBJ2-2; either TRBD1 or TRBD2 may fit D (6 bases each). The CDR3 extends over 16 amino acids. V lost 4 bases, J lost 2 bases, and 15 bases lay in between. Germline V gives CDR1 SGDLS, CDR2 YYNGEE. The CDR3 loop is CASSMRPGANTGELFF. The DNA of the CDR3 is TGTGCCAGCAGCATGAGGCCGGGGGCCAACACCGGGGAGCTGTTTTTT. The full variable domain, its missing parts supplied by reference TRBV9 and TRBJ2-2, is DSGVTQTPKHLITATGQRVTLRCSPRSGDLSVYWYQQSLDQGLQFLIQYYNGEERAKGNILERFSAQQFPDLHSELNLSSLELGDSALYFCASSMRPGANTGELFFGEGSRLTVL.

The chain couples TRBV6-2 or TRBV6-3 to TRBJ2-3; 10 bases align to TRBD2. V lost 7 bases, J lost 4 bases, and 8 bases stayed unmatched. Germline CDR1 is MNHEY and CDR2 is SVGEGT. The CDR3 has 15 amino acids. For the CDR3, the DNA is TGTGCCAGCAACGCAGCGGGGGGGAGACCAGATACGCAGTATTTT. Its protein product is CASNAAGGRPDTQYF.

The chain uses TRBV10-3 and TRBJ2-2; no reliable D call. Looked up from germline, CDR1 is ENHRY and CDR2 is SYGVKD. This CDR3 contains 14 residues. V lost 3 bases and J lost 3, with 8 bases in between. The chain's CDR3 is CAISDPGDTGELFF. CDR3 bases: TGTGCCATCAGTGACCCTGGTGACACCGGGGAGCTGTTTTTT.

V and J are TRBV29-1 and TRBJ2-5; 9 bases align to TRBD2. The CDR3 is made up of 14 amino acids. After removal of 7 bases from V and 1 base from J, the junction contained 7 bases not matched to a gene. The germline V gene encodes CDR1 SQVTM and CDR2 ANQGSEA. CDR3 region: CSGGGGRGQETQYF. The CDR3 DNA reads TGCAGCGGCGGGGGCGGGAGGGGCCAAGAGACCCAGTACTTC.